The present TCR beta chain was sequenced within a study of cytomegalovirus exposure and HLA in healthy donors. Study-level results: Among TCR beta chains, those listed as cytomegalovirus-associated numbered over 150. It emerged from a later analysis that several of the most significant clusters appeared to be linked to common viral pathogens.

From germline, CDR1 is SGHRS and CDR2 YFSETQ. CDR3 length: 15 residues. Trimming removed 0 bases from V and 4 bases from J; junction bases left unmatched: 4. The PCR contained 60 Vbeta and 13 Jbeta primers. The repertoire was sequenced with immunoSEQ multiplex PCR; TCRdb's copy has only in-frame clones and lacks some. Found here are 130,000 or so clones, just under 80% of them singletons; the top ten hold 0.95% to 1.4%. Samples came from healthy bone marrow donors. With respect to this clone: Antigen: not known.

V gene TRBV5-1 combines with J gene TRBJ1-3, with TRBD1 matching 7 bases. This clonotype was obtained from a male donor in good health and CMV-seronegative. The sample taken for sequencing was PBMCs. CDR3 DNA: TGCGCCAGCAGCTTGGTTACAGGGGTCGGAAACACCATATATTTT. It is translated as CASSLVTGVGNTIYF. Supplemented by reference TRBV5-1 and TRBJ1-3, the full variable domain reads KAGVTQTPRYLIKTRGQQVTLSCSPISGHRSVSWYQQTPGQGLQFLFEYFSETQRNKGNFPGRFSGRQFSNSRSEMNVSTLELGDSALYLCASSLVTGVGNTIYFGEGSWLTVV.